This T cell receptor beta chain was captured by sequencing in a study of beta chain features in type 1 diabetes. The V gene lost 3 bases and the J gene lost 1 base, with 13 bases spanning the gap. Germline CDR1 and CDR2: SQVTM and ANQGSEA. This CDR3 comprises 14 residues. Expressed TCRB transcripts were sequenced after all isolated RNA was converted to cDNA. The data were produced by immunoSEQ multiplex PCR, yet TCRdb's version contains in-frame clones alone and is incomplete. The sample consists of roughly 220,000 clones, under 20% of them appearing once. This clone came up a few times. The antigen is not known. Study-wide results and caveats: TCRB CDR3s from Type 1 diabetes patients were moderately but significantly shorter in all four CD4+ subsets.

Purity exceeding 95% was reached by all sorted populations. The clonotype comes from a man aged 30-40 years with type 1 diabetes. The chain joins TRBV29-1 to TRBJ2-7; perhaps D is TRBD1 or TRBD2 (5 bases each). Material: naive CD4+ T cells from blood. The CDR3 is CSVDFGTGSYEQYF. The CDR3 region has the DNA TGCAGCGTTGATTTTGGGACGGGGTCCTACGAGCAGTACTTC.